Below are 14 T cell receptor beta chains sequenced from a single sample in a study of cytomegalovirus exposure and HLA in healthy donors. The PCR used 60 Vbeta and 13 Jbeta primers. Measured with immunoSEQ multiplex PCR; TCRdb has only the in-frame clones, and not every one. This table holds more than 130,000 clones, roughly four fifths found once. Sequenced input: PBMCs. These receptors all stem from a human donor in good health.

This chain connects TRBV11-3 to TRBJ2-3; 8 bases map to TRBD2. V dropped 5 bases and J dropped 5; count of bases not matched to a gene: 0. From germline, CDR1 is SGHNT and CDR2 YENEEA. The length of the CDR3 is 12 residues. Here the CDR3 DNA reads TGTGCCAGCAGCCGGGGGGGAGATACGCAGTATTTT. It translates to CASSRGGDTQYF.

The chain has TRBV21-1 and TRBJ2-6; the table's D call TRBD1 went unverified against the DNA. TRBV21-1 is a pseudogene. The CDR3 has 18 amino acids. In DNA form, the CDR3 reads TGTGCCAGCAGCATACTGACAGGTTTATACTCTGGGGCCAACGTCCTGACTTTC. Amino acid sequence: CASSILTGLYSGANVLTF.

This sequence joins TRBV27 and TRBJ2-7; 14 nucleotides line up with TRBD2. V was clipped by 6 bases and J by 5 bases; unmatched bases: 12. CDR3 size: 17 residues. Germline V CDR1 and CDR2: MNHEY, SMNVEV (reference sequence). The CDR3 here is CASSTAGTSGGSDEQYF. CDR3 DNA: TGTGCCAGCAGCACCGCCGGGACTAGCGGGGGATCGGACGAGCAGTACTTC.

This chain joins TRBV11-3 and TRBJ2-2, with 8 bases aligning to TRBD1. The germline gives CDR1 SGHNT, CDR2 YENEEA. The CDR3 sequence is 19 residues long. J was trimmed by 0 bases and V by 0 bases; bases with no gene match: 9. The CDR3 DNA reads as TGTGCCAGCAGCTTAGATGGGGGGACAGGCGAGGCGAACACCGGGGAGCTGTTTTTT. Protein product: CASSLDGGTGEANTGELFF.

The DNA of the CDR3 is TGTGCCAGCAGGCCTAGCGGGGGGGGGAATACGCAGTATTTT. Translation gives CASRPSGGGNTQYF. This rearrangement joins TRBV6-1 to TRBJ2-3, with 12 bases identical to TRBD2. The CDR3 contains 14 residues. V shed 6 bases, J shed 7 bases, and the junction held 5 bases outside the gene matches. Germline lookup yields CDR1 MNHNS and CDR2 SASEGT.

J is TRBJ2-4 and V is TRBV7-8; TRBD2 matches 14 bases. With 4 bases clipped from V and 0 bases from J, the junction kept 5 bases outside the gene matches. In germline, CDR1 is SGHVS, CDR2 FQNEAQ. The length of the CDR3 is 18 residues. The CDR3 DNA reads TGTGCCAGCAGCTCGGGACTAGCGGGGGTTATAGCCAAAAACATTCAGTACTTC. This encodes CASSSGLAGVIAKNIQYF. Supplemented by reference TRBV7-8 and TRBJ2-4, the full variable domain reads GAGVSQSPRYKVAKRGQDVALRCDPISGHVSLFWYQQALGQGPEFLTYFQNEAQLDKSGLPSDRFFAERPEGSVSTLKIQRTQQEDSAVYLCASSSGLAGVIAKNIQYFGAGTRLSVL.

In nucleotides, the CDR3 is TGTGCCAGCAGCCAAGACGGGACAGGGTTAAACACCGGGGAGCTGTTTTTT. The encoded protein is CASSQDGTGLNTGELFF. The gene calls are TRBV14 and TRBJ2-2; TRBD1 matches at 9 bases. The CDR3 covers 17 residues. CDR1 and CDR2 (germline): SGHDN, FVKESK. V lost 0 bases to trimming and J lost 2 bases; unmatched junction nucleotides: 4.

This clone was counted only a few times. The V and J genes are TRBV5-4 and TRBJ2-6; D ambiguous. CDR3 length equals 13 residues. V lost 5 bases to trimming and J lost 3 bases, with 6 bases between them. Germline V gene data show CDR1 as SGHNT and CDR2 as YYREEE (reference sequence). CDR3 nucleotides: TGTGCCAGCAGTTTAGTTGGGGCCAACGTCCTGACTTTC. This translates into CASSLVGANVLTF. The whole variable domain, filled in from reference TRBV5-4 and TRBJ2-6, reads ETGVTQSPTHLIKTRGQQVTLRCSSQSGHNTVSWYQQALGQGPQFIFQYYREEENGRGNFPPRFSGLQFPNYSSELNVNALELDDSALYLCASSLVGANVLTFGAGSRLTVL.

In this sample, this clone turned up a few times. V and J are TRBV7-9 and TRBJ1-6, with D possibly TRBD1 on 6 matching bases. Between the trimmed V and J ends, which lost 5 bases and 7 bases, there was a span of 15 bases. CDR1 is SEHNR, CDR2 FQNEAQ, per germline (reference sequence). The CDR3 consists of 15 residues. CDR3 coding DNA: TGTGCCAGCAGCCCGAAGGGGGACAAGAATTCACCCCTCCACTTT. It translates to CASSPKGDKNSPLHF.

The rearrangement links TRBV7-9 to TRBJ1-2, with a possible D match to TRBD1 (5 bases). V lost 11 bases and J 5 bases, leaving 33 bases between the germline ends. The CDR3 runs 18 residues. Germline lookup yields CDR1 SEHNR and CDR2 FQNEAQ (reference sequence). The CDR3 nucleotides are TGTGCCTCCTCCTCGAGCCGGGACTCATCTTGGGGGATTTATGGCTACACCTTC. Amino acids: CASSSSRDSSWGIYGYTF.

There are a few counts of this clone. The rearrangement joins TRBV27 to TRBJ1-5; TRBD1 agrees at 11 bases. The CDR3 is 14 residues long. Germline V gives CDR1 MNHEY, CDR2 SMNVEV (reference sequence). The junction had 4 bases not matched to a gene; V was cut back by 5 bases and J by 7 bases. In nucleotides, the CDR3 is TGTGCCAGCAGTGGACAGGGGGCGCGGCAGCCCCAGCATTTT. It translates to CASSGQGARQPQHF.

The J gene is TRBJ2-7, the V gene TRBV6-1; D is perhaps TRBD2 (5 bases). Germline V gene lookup returns CDR1 MNHNS and CDR2 SASEGT. V lost 2 bases, J lost 1 base, and 12 bases lay in between. The CDR3 runs to 15 residues. This chain's CDR3 is CASSETTAGSYEQYF. CDR3 DNA: TGTGCCAGCAGTGAAACGACGGCGGGTTCCTACGAGCAGTACTTC.

The sample holds a few counts of this clone. V and J are TRBV29-1 and TRBJ2-3, with 7 nucleotides matching TRBD1. V shed 5 bases and J 3 bases; nucleotides not matched to a gene: 5. Germline V gene data show CDR1 as SQVTM and CDR2 as ANQGSEA. This CDR3 has 13 residues. The CDR3 loop is CSVTRGSTDTQYF. CDR3 coding DNA: TGCAGCGTTACCAGGGGGTCGACAGATACGCAGTATTTT.

This chain's CDR3 is CASSPRPSGSNIQYF. The CDR3 nucleotides read TGTGCCAGCAGTCCCCGACCGAGCGGCTCAAACATTCAGTACTTC. This chain connects TRBV27 to TRBJ2-4; a weak D match, TRBD2 (5 bases). Trimming took off 5 bases at V and 6 bases at J, with 17 bases between the two ends. From germline, CDR1 is MNHEY and CDR2 SMNVEV (reference sequence). CDR3 length: 15 amino acids.